The sequence of this T cell receptor beta chain was determined in a study of technical replicates of blood from a few donors. The V end was cut by 6 bases, the J end by 1 base, with 9 bases between. There are 13 residues in the CDR3. CDR1 and CDR2 from the germline V gene are SNHLY and FYNNEI. Sequencing used immunoSEQ multiplex PCR; TCRdb keeps in-frame clones, though not all of them. The repertoire holds roughly 64,000 clones, with approximately 86% as singletons. This clone was detected once. This chain joins TRBV2 and TRBJ1-2, with D tentatively TRBD1 (5 bases). Sequenced material: PBMCs. This TCR was sampled from a human donor in good health. Some clones in this sample may be carry-over from other donors' samples. CDR3 DNA sequence: TGTGCCAGCAGCCCCAGGGATAACTATGGCTACACCTTC. Its protein is CASSPRDNYGYTF.